Below, 9 T cell receptor beta chains from the same sample are listed, as sequenced in a study of OX40 agonist ivuxolimab in advanced cancers. The library was made by the immunoSEQ multiplex PCR assay. Here the immuneACCESS table is served through TCRdb, limited to in-frame sequences with V and J called. Missing clones are a known gap in these copies; in checked studies unresolved V genes cover under half, and the rest lacks a known reason. This sample gives over 10,000 clones in total; about 83% of them show up just once. About 20% of the sample is taken by the ten largest. Sequencing used CD4+ or CD8+ T cells sorted from blood, obtained in a trial of the OX40 agonist ivuxolimab. The receptor set was obtained from an adult with an advanced solid tumor such as melanoma, head and neck, liver or kidney cancer.

The chain couples TRBV10-3 to TRBJ1-5, with unresolved D. The CDR3 spans 15 residues. Trimming pared 1 base from V and 0 bases from J, leaving 7 bases between. Germline CDR1 reads ENHRY; CDR2 reads SYGVKD. The CDR3 reads CAISEFDYSNQPQHF. The CDR3, as DNA: TGTGCCATCAGTGAGTTTGATTATAGCAATCAGCCCCAGCATTTT.

This clone was seen once. This chain connects TRBV5-8 to TRBJ1-5; D not resolved. The CDR3 is 13 amino acids. The germline V and J ends were trimmed by 0 bases and 4 bases, with 5 bases remaining between them. The germline V gene has CDR1 SGHTS and CDR2 YDEGEE. The CDR3 DNA follows: TGTGCCAGCAGCTTGGTGGGGAATCAGCCCCAGCATTTT. It is translated as CASSLVGNQPQHF.

The chain carries TRBV13 and TRBJ2-7; D gene uncertain. Between the trimmed V and J ends, which lost 0 bases and 3 bases, there was a span of 12 bases. This CDR3 has 15 residues. The germline V gene encodes CDR1 PRHDT and CDR2 FYEKMQ (reference sequence). The CDR3, as DNA: TGTGCCAGCAGCTTAGGCGGAGCGACCCTCTACGAGCAGTACTTC. Its translation is CASSLGGATLYEQYF.

The genes are TRBV27 and TRBJ2-5, with 7 bases aligning to TRBD2. Germline loops: CDR1 MNHEY, CDR2 SMNVEV (reference sequence). This CDR3 is built from 15 residues. V was pared by 3 bases and J by 4 bases, with 8 bases of the junction left unmatched. DNA of the CDR3: TGTGCCAGCAGTTTCGGAGCGGGATATGGAGAGACCCAGTACTTC. It translates to CASSFGAGYGETQYF.

The rearrangement uses TRBV7-6 and TRBJ2-5; no clear D. The J call is uncertain, as TRBJ2-7 better fits the DNA end. CDR1 is SGHVS and CDR2 is FNYEAQ in the germline V gene. This CDR3 contains 13 residues. The CDR3 region has the DNA TGTGCCAGCAGCAAGGGCCCAAACTACGAGCAGTACTTC. Residues: CASSKGPNYEQYF.

CDR3 sequence (DNA): TGTGCCAGCAGTGAACCGGGATACTACGAGCAGTACTTC. Its translation is CASSEPGYYEQYF. V is TRBV6-5 and J is TRBJ2-7; D may be TRBD2 (5 bases). CDR1 and CDR2 from the germline V gene are MNHEY and SVGAGI. The ends were cut back, 5 bases at V and 3 bases at J, with 11 bases in the middle. The CDR3 has 13 residues.

This chain's CDR3 is CASGAGGDTQYF. DNA for the CDR3: TGTGCCAGCGGGGCCGGGGGGGATACGCAGTATTTT. This chain joins TRBV7-3 and TRBJ2-3; 7 bases fit TRBD2. The germline gives CDR1 SGHTA, CDR2 FQGTGA. After removal of 8 bases from V and 6 bases from J, the junction contained 5 bases not matched to a gene. CDR3 size: 12 residues.

The chain couples TRBV6-5 to TRBJ1-1; D gene unclear. Germline V gene data show CDR1 as MNHEY and CDR2 as SVGAGI. CDR3 length: 12 residues. Trimming took 8 bases from V and 0 from J, leaving 7 bases between them. CDR3 region: CASWTLNTEAFF. DNA for the CDR3: TGTGCCAGCTGGACCTTGAACACTGAAGCTTTCTTT.

This chain uses TRBV28 with TRBJ2-5; D is undetermined. V lost 7 bases, J lost 4 bases, and 19 bases lay in between. The CDR3 length is 15 residues. The germline V gene has CDR1 MDHEN and CDR2 SYDVKM. CDR3: CASTPEDRFGETQYF. DNA of the CDR3: TGTGCCAGCACCCCTGAGGACCGATTCGGAGAGACCCAGTACTTC.